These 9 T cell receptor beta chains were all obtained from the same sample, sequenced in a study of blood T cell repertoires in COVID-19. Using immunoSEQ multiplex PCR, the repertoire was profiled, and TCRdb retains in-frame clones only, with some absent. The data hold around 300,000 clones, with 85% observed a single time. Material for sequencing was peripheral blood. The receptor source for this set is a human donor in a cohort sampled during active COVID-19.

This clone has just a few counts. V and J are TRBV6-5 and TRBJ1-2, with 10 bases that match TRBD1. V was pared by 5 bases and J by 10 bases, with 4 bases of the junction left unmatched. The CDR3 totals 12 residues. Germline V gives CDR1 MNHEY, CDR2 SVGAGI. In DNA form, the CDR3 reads TGTGCCAGCAGTATCGACAGGGGGCTCTACACCTTC. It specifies CASSIDRGLYTF.

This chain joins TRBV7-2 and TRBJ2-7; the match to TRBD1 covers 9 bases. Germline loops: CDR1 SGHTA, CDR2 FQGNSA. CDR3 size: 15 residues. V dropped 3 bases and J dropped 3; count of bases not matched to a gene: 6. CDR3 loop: CASSFGDRANYEQYF. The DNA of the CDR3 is TGTGCCAGCAGCTTTGGGGACAGGGCGAACTACGAGCAGTACTTC.

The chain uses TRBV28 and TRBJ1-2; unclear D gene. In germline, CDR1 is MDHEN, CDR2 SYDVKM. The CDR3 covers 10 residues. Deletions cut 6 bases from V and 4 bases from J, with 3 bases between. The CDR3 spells CASRAYGYTF. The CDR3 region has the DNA TGTGCCAGCAGGGCCTATGGCTACACCTTC.

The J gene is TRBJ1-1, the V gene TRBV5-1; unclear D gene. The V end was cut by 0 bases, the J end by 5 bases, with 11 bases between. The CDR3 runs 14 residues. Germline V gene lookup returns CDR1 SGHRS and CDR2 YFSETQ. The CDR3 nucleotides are TGCGCCAGCAGCTTGGGAGGGATTCAAACTGAAGCTTTCTTT. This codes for CASSLGGIQTEAFF.

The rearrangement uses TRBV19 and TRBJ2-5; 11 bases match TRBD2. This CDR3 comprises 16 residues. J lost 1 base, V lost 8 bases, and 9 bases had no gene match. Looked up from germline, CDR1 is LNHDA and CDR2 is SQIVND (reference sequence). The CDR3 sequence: CASHRTSGSSQETQYF. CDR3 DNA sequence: TGTGCCAGTCATCGGACTAGCGGGTCCAGCCAAGAGACCCAGTACTTC. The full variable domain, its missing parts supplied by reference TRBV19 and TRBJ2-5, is DGGITQSPKYLFRKEGQNVTLSCEQNLNHDAMYWYRQDPGQGLRLIYYSQIVNDFQKGDIAEGYSVSREKKESFPLTVTSAQKNPTAFYLCASHRTSGSSQETQYFGPGTRLLVL.

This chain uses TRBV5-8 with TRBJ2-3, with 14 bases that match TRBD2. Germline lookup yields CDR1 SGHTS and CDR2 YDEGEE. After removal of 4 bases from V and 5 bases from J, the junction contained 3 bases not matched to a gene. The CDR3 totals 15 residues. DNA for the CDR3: TGTGCCAGCAGCCGGACTAGCGGGAGGATAGATACGCAGTATTTT. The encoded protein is CASSRTSGRIDTQYF. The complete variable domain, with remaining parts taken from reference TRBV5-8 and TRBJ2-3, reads EAGVTQSPTHLIKTRGQQATLRCSPISGHTSVYWYQQALGLGLQFLLWYDEGEERNRGNFPPRFSGRQFPNYSSELNVNALELEDSALYLCASSRTSGRIDTQYFGPGTRLTVL.

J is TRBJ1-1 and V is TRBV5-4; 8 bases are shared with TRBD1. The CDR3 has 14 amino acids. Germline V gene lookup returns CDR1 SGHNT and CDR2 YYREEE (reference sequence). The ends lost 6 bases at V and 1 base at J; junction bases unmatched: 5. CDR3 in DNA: TGTGCCAGCAACCCGGGACAGGAGAACACTGAAGCTTTCTTT. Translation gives CASNPGQENTEAFF. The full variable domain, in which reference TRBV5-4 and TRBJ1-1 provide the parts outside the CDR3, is ETGVTQSPTHLIKTRGQQVTLRCSSQSGHNTVSWYQQALGQGPQFIFQYYREEENGRGNFPPRFSGLQFPNYSSELNVNALELDDSALYLCASNPGQENTEAFFGQGTRLTVV.

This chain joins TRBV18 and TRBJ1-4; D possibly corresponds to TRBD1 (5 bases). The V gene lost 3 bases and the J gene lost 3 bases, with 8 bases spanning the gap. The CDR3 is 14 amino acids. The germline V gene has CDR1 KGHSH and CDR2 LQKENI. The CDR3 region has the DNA TGTGCCAGCTCACCCCGACAGTCTAATGAAAAACTGTTTTTT. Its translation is CASSPRQSNEKLFF.

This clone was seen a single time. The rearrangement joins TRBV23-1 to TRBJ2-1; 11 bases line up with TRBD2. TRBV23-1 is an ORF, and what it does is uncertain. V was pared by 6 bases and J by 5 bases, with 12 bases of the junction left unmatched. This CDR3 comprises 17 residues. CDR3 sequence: CASRPQQGTSGHNEQFF. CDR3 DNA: TGCGCCAGCAGGCCCCAACAAGGGACTAGCGGCCACAATGAGCAGTTCTTC.